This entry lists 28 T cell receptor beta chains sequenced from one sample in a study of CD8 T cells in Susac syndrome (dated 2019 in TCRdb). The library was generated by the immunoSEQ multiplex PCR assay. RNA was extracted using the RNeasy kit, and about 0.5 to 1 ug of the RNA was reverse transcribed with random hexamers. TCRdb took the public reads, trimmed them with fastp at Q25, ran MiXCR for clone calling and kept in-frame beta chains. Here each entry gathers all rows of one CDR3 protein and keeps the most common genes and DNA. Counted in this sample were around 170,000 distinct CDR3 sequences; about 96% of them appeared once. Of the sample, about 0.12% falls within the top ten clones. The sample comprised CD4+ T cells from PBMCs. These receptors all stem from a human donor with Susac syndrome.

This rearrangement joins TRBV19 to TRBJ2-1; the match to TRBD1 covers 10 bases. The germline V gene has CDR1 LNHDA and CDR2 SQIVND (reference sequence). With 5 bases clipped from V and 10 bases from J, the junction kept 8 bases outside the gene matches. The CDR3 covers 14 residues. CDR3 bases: TGTGCCAGTAGTTCTTCTAGGGACAGGGGAGAGCAGTTCTTC. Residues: CASSSSRDRGEQFF.

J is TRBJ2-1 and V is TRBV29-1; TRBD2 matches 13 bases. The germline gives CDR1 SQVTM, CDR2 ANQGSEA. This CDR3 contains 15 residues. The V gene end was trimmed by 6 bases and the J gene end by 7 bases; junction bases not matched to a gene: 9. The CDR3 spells CSVLTSGGIGNEQFF. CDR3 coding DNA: TGCAGCGTCTTGACTAGCGGGGGGATCGGGAATGAGCAGTTCTTC.

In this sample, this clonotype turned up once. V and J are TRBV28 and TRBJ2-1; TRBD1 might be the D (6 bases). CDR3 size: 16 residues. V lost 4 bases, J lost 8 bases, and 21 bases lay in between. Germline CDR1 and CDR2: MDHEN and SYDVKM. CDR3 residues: CASSSRTGKMNHEQFF. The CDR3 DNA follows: TGTGCCAGCAGTTCTCGAACAGGGAAAATGAACCATGAGCAGTTCTTC. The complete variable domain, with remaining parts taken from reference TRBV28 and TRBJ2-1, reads DVKVTQSSRYLVKRTGEKVFLECVQDMDHENMFWYRQDPGLGLRLIYFSYDVKMKEKGDIPEGYSVSREKKERFSLILESASTNQTSMYLCASSSRTGKMNHEQFFGPGTRLTVL.

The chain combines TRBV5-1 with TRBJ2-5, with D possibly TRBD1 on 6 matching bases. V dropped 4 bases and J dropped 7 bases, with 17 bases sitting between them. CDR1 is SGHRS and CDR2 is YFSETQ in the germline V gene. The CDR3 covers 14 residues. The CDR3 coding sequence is TGCGCCAGCAGCATTGAACAGGGTTTCGGGACCCAGTACTTC. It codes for CASSIEQGFGTQYF. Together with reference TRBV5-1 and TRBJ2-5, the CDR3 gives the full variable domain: KAGVTQTPRYLIKTRGQQVTLSCSPISGHRSVSWYQQTPGQGLQFLFEYFSETQRNKGNFPGRFSGRQFSNSRSEMNVSTLELGDSALYLCASSIEQGFGTQYFGPGTRLLVL.

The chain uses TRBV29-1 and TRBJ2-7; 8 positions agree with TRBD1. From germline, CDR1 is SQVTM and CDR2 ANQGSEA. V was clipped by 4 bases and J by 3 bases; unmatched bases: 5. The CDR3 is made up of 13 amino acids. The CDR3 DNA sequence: TGCAGCGTTGGGACAGGGAGAAGCTACGAGCAGTACTTC. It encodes CSVGTGRSYEQYF.

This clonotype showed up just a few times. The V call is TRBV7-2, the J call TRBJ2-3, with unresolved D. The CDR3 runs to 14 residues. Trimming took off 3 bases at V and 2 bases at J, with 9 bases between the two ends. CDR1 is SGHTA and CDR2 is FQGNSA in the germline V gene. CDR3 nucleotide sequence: TGTGCCAGCAGCTTTCGACCCCCCACAGATACGCAGTATTTT. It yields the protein CASSFRPPTDTQYF.

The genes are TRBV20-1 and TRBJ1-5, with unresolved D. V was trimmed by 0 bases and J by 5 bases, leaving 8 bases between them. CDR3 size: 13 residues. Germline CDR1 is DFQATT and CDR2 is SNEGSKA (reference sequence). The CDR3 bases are TGCAGTGCTAGAGATGGGAGTTATCAGCCCCAGCATTTT. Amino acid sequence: CSARDGSYQPQHF.

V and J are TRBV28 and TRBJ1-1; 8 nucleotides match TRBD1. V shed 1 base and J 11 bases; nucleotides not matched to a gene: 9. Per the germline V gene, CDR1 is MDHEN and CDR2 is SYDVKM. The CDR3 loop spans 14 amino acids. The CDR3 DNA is TGTGCCAGCAGTTTATACGGGGACAGGAAGGGGGCTTTCTTT. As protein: CASSLYGDRKGAFF.

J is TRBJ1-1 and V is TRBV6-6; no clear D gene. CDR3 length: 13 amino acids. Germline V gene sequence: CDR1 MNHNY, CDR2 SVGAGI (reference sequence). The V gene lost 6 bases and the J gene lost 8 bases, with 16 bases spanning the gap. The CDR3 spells CASRTIAGSEAFF. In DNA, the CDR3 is TGTGCCAGCAGAACTATCGCGGGGTCCGAAGCTTTCTTT.

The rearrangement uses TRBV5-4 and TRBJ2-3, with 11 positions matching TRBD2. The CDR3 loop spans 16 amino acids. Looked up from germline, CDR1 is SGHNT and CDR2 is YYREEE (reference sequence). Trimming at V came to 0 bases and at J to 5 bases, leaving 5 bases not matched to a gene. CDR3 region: CASSLGSGGVRDTQYF. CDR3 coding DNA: TGTGCCAGCAGCTTGGGTAGCGGGGGGGTTAGAGATACGCAGTATTTT.

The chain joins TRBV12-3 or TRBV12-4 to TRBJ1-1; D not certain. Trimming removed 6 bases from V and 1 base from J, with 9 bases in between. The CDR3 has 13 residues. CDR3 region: CASRRPGNTEAFF. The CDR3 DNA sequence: TGTGCCAGCAGGCGGCCAGGGAACACTGAAGCTTTCTTT.

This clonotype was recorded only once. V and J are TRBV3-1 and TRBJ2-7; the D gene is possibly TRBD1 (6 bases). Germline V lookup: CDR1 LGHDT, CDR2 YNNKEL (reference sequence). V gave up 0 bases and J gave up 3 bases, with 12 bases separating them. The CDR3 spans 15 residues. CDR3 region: CASSQESRGNYEQYF. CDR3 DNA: TGTGCCAGCAGCCAAGAGTCGAGGGGGAACTACGAGCAGTACTTC.

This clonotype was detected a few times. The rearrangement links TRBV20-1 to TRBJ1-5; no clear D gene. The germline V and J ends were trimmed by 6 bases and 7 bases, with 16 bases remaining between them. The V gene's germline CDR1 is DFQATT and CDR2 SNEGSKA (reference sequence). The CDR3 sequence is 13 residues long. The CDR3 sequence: CSAGTAGSQPQHF. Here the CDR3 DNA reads TGCAGTGCCGGTACTGCGGGTTCCCAGCCCCAGCATTTT.

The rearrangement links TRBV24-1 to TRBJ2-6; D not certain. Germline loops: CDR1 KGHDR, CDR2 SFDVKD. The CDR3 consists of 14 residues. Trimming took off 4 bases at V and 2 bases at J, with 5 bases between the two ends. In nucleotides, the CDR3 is TGTGCCACCAGTGACGCCCCTGGGGCCAACGTCCTGACTTTC. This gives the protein CATSDAPGANVLTF.

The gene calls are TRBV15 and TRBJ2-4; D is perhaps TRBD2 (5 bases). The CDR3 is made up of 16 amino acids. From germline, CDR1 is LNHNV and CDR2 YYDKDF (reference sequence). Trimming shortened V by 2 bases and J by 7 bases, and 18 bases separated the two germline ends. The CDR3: CATSRNPADGLNIQYF. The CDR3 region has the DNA TGTGCCACCAGCAGAAATCCAGCGGATGGGCTGAACATTCAGTACTTC.

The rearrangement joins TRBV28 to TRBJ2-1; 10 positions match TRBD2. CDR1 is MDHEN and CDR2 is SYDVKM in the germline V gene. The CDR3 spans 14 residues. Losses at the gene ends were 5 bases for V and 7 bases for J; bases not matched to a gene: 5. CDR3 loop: CASSVAGGRNEQFF. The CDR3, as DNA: TGTGCCAGCAGTGTAGCGGGAGGAAGGAATGAGCAGTTCTTC.

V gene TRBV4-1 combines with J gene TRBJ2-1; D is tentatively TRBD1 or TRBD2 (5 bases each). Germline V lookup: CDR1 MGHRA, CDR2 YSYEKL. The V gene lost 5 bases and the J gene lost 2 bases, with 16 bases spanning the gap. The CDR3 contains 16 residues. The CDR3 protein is CASSGYRDGAYNEQFF. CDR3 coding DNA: TGCGCCAGCAGCGGATACCGGGACGGAGCCTACAATGAGCAGTTCTTC.

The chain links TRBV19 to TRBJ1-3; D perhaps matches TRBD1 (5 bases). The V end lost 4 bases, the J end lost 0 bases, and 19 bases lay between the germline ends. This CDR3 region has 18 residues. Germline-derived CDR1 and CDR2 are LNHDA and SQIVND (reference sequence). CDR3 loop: CASSTPFGRDRSGNTIYF. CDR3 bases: TGTGCCAGTAGTACGCCCTTTGGCAGGGATCGCTCTGGAAACACCATATATTTT.

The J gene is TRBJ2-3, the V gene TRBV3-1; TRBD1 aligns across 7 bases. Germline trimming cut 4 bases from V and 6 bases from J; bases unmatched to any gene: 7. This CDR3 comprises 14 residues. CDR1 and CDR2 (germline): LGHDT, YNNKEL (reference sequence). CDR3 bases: TGTGCCAGCAGCCGAACAGGGGCAAGGGATACGCAGTATTTT. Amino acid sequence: CASSRTGARDTQYF.

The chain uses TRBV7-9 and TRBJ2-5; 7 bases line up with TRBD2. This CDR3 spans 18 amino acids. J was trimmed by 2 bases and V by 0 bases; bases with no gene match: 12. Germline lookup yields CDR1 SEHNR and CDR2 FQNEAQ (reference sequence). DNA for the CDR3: TGTGCCAGCAGCTTAGCGCGGACTGCGAGGGGAGGGCAAGAGACCCAGTACTTC. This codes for CASSLARTARGGQETQYF.

CDR3 region: CASSLGHKETQYF. In DNA form, the CDR3 reads TGTGCCAGCAGCTTGGGACATAAAGAGACCCAGTACTTC. The chain joins TRBV7-3 to TRBJ2-5; D may be TRBD1 (6 bases). V shed 3 bases and J shed 3 bases, with 8 bases lying between them. This CDR3 is built from 13 residues. Per germline, CDR1 SGHTA and CDR2 FQGTGA. The whole variable domain, remainder taken from reference TRBV7-3 and TRBJ2-5, is GAGVSQTPSNKVTEKGKYVELRCDPISGHTALYWYRQSLGQGPEFLIYFQGTGAADDSGLPNDRFFAVRPEGSVSTLKIQRTERGDSAVYLCASSLGHKETQYFGPGTRLLVL.

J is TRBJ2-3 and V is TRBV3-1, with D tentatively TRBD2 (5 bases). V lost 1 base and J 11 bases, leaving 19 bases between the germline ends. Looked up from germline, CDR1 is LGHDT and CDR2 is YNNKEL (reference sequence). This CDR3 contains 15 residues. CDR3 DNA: TGTGCCAGCAGCCAAGTAGAGGGCCGTCCAAATAAGCAGTATTTT. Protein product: CASSQVEGRPNKQYF.

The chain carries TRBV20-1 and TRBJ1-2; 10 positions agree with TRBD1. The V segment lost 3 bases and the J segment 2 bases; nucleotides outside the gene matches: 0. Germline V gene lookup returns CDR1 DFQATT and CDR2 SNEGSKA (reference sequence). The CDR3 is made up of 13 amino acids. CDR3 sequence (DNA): TGCAGTGCTAGGGGACAGGGGAACTATGGCTACACCTTC. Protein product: CSARGQGNYGYTF.

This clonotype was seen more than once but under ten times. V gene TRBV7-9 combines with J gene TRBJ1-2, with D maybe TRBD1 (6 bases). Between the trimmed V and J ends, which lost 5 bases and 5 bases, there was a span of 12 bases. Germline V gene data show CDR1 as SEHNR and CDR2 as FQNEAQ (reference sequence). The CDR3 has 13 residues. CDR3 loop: CASSPAQGYGYTF. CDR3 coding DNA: TGTGCCAGCAGCCCCGCCCAGGGGTATGGCTACACCTTC.

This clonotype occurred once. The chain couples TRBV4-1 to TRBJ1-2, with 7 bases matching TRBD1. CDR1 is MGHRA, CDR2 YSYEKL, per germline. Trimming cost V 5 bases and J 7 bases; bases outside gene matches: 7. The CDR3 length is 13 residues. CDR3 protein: CASSTPTGVGYTF. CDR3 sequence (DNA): TGCGCCAGCAGCACCCCCACAGGGGTTGGCTACACCTTC.

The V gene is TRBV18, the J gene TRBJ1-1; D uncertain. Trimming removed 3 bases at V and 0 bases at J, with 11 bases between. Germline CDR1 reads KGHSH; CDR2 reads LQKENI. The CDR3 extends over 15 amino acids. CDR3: CASSPRSDMNTEAFF. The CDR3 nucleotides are TGTGCCAGCTCACCGAGATCGGATATGAACACTGAAGCTTTCTTT.

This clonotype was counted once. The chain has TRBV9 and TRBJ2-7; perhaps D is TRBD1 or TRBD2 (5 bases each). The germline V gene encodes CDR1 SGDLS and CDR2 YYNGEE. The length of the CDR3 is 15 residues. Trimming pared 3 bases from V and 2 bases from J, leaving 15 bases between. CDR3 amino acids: CASSARRDGTYEQYF. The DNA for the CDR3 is TGTGCCAGCAGCGCTAGACGGGACGGCACCTACGAGCAGTACTTC.

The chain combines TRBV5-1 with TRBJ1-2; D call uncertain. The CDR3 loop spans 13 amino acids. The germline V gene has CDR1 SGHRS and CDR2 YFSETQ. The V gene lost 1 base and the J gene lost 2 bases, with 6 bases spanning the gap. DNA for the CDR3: TGCGCCAGCAGCTTGAATACCAACTATGGCTACACCTTC. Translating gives CASSLNTNYGYTF.